These T cell receptor beta chains were read from a single sample in a study of cytomegalovirus exposure and HLA in healthy donors. Here immunoSEQ multiplex PCR was the method, and the copy in TCRdb shows in-frame clones only, minus some. The sample contains 90,000 to 120,000 clones, 82% of which appear only once. Input material: PBMCs. These receptors were collected from a man aged 25-45 years in good health and CMV-seropositive. Each CDR3 is given with its conserved first and last residue. A D gene is named only where the DNA matches it firmly. Size is stated for part of the rows, as once, few or many counts, or as a class when the clone is expanded.

v_gene: TRBV10-3
abundance: NA
d_gene: TRBD2
j_gene: TRBJ2-7
CDR3nt: TGTGCCATCAGTGTCGCGGGGGGGCCCTACGAGCAGTACTTC
CDR3aa: CAISVAGGPYEQYF

v_gene: TRBV2
abundance: NA
d_gene: NA
j_gene: TRBJ1-6
CDR3nt: TGTGCCAGCAGTGCCGTGAGCTCCTATAATTCACCCCTCCACTTT
CDR3aa: CASSAVSSYNSPLHF

v_gene: TRBV2
abundance: NA
d_gene: NA
j_gene: TRBJ2-4
CDR3nt: TGTGCCAGCAGTGAAGGCGTTCTTCAGTACTTC
CDR3aa: CASSEGVLQYF

v_gene: TRBV4-1
abundance: NA
d_gene: NA
j_gene: TRBJ2-5
CDR3nt: TGCGCCAGCAGCCAAGATAGGGGCTATGCGGAGACCCAGTACTTC
CDR3aa: CASSQDRGYAETQYF

v_gene: TRBV19
abundance: NA
d_gene: NA
j_gene: TRBJ1-1
CDR3nt: TGTGCCAGTAGTATCAGGGTTGAAGCTTTCTTT
CDR3aa: CASSIRVEAFF

v_gene: TRBV11-2
abundance: few
d_gene: NA
j_gene: TRBJ2-2
CDR3nt: TGTGCCAGCAGCTTAGGCTTTAATAGTCTGTTTTTT
CDR3aa: CASSLGFNSLFF

v_gene: TRBV5-5
abundance: NA
d_gene: NA
j_gene: TRBJ1-1
CDR3nt: TGTGCCAGCAGCTTGGCACCGGTTAACACTGAAGCTTTCTTT
CDR3aa: CASSLAPVNTEAFF

v_gene: TRBV6-1
abundance: NA
d_gene: NA
j_gene: TRBJ1-1
CDR3nt: TGTGCCAGCAGAGACACCAGACAGAAACCCACTGAAGCTTTCTTT
CDR3aa: CASRDTRQKPTEAFF

v_gene: TRBV5-6
abundance: NA
d_gene: NA
j_gene: TRBJ1-1
CDR3nt: TGTGCCAGCAGCTTGGCGTTGGAGGCAGCTGAAGCTTTCTTT
CDR3aa: CASSLALEAAEAFF

v_gene: TRBV7-8
abundance: NA
d_gene: NA
j_gene: TRBJ1-3
CDR3nt: TGTGCCAGCAGCTTTTCCCTCCCAGGGGACTCTGGAAACACCATATATTTT
CDR3aa: CASSFSLPGDSGNTIYF

v_gene: TRBV5-4
abundance: NA
d_gene: TRBD2
j_gene: TRBJ2-5
CDR3nt: TGTGCCAGCAGCTTAAAACTAGCGGCAGAAGAGACCCAGTACTTC
CDR3aa: CASSLKLAAEETQYF

v_gene: TRBV5-4
abundance: NA
d_gene: NA
j_gene: TRBJ2-7
CDR3nt: TGTGCCAGCAGCTTGGTGGACAGTCACTACGAGCAGTACTTC
CDR3aa: CASSLVDSHYEQYF

v_gene: TRBV5-1
abundance: NA
d_gene: TRBD1
j_gene: TRBJ1-1
CDR3nt: TGCGCCAGCAGCTTGGAAGGACAGGGTATAAAAGCTTTCTTT
CDR3aa: CASSLEGQGIKAFF

v_gene: TRBV19
abundance: once
d_gene: TRBD1
j_gene: TRBJ1-2
CDR3nt: TGTGCCAGTAGTATCACAGGACAGGGGGGAGGCTACACCTTC
CDR3aa: CASSITGQGGGYTF

v_gene: TRBV9
abundance: NA
d_gene: NA
j_gene: TRBJ2-2
CDR3nt: TGTGCCAGCAGCGTAGGCTGGTCGGGCACCGGGGAGCTGTTTTTT
CDR3aa: CASSVGWSGTGELFF

v_gene: TRBV6-5
abundance: NA
d_gene: NA
j_gene: TRBJ1-5
CDR3nt: TGTGCCAGCCAATCAGGGTATAGCAATCAGCCCCAGCATTTT
CDR3aa: CASQSGYSNQPQHF

v_gene: TRBV9
abundance: NA
d_gene: TRBD2
j_gene: TRBJ2-3
CDR3nt: TGTGCCAGCAGCCTACGCGGGGGGGCCAGTACAGATACGCAGTATTTT
CDR3aa: CASSLRGGASTDTQYF

v_gene: TRBV6-5
abundance: NA
d_gene: NA
j_gene: TRBJ2-7
CDR3nt: TGTGCCAGCAGTTCCGAGACAGGAAACTACGAGCAGTACTTC
CDR3aa: CASSSETGNYEQYF

v_gene: TRBV9
abundance: NA
d_gene: TRBD2
j_gene: TRBJ2-7
CDR3nt: TGTGCCAGCAGCGTCGGGACTAGCGGGGTTTTCTCCTACGAGCAGTACTTC
CDR3aa: CASSVGTSGVFSYEQYF

v_gene: TRBV5-6
abundance: NA
d_gene: NA
j_gene: TRBJ1-2
CDR3nt: TGTGCCAGCAGCCAGGCAGTATATGGCTACACCTTC
CDR3aa: CASSQAVYGYTF

v_gene: TRBV5-1
abundance: NA
d_gene: TRBD1
j_gene: TRBJ1-3
CDR3nt: TGCGCCAGCAGCTTGGGACAGGGTGCAGGAAACACCATATATTTT
CDR3aa: CASSLGQGAGNTIYF